This T cell receptor beta chain comes out of a study of blood T cell repertoires in COVID-19. Whole-study context: Some COVID-19 samples were acute and others convalescent; all came from the United States, Italy and Spain. T cells, B-cell-depleted T cells, or PBMCs provided the cDNA or gDNA that served as material.

In the original processing: Amplified reference gene primers provided the basis for estimating nucleated cell counts. Sequencing was performed with immunoSEQ multiplex PCR; in TCRdb, only in-frame clones are kept and a portion is missing. V, J and clone size were drawn from that table, and D and trimming were deduced from the DNA. The sample includes tens of thousands of clones, around 88% seen only once; the top ten take around 6.1%. The sequenced sample consisted of peripheral blood. The TCR was taken from a woman older than 75 with acute or convalescent COVID-19.

The CDR3 nucleotides read TGCGCCAGCAGCTTCGTCGGAGCAACTAATGAAAAACTGTTTTTT. As protein: CASSFVGATNEKLFF. The rearrangement uses TRBV5-1 and TRBJ1-4; D is undetermined. Germline CDR1 and CDR2: SGHRS and YFSETQ. This CDR3 region has 15 residues. Trimming pared 2 bases from V and 0 bases from J, leaving 8 bases between.